Listed here are 24 T cell receptor beta chains from one sample, sequenced in a study of OX40 agonist ivuxolimab in advanced cancers. The table came from immunoSEQ multiplex PCR; TCRdb's copy has only in-frame clones and leaves some out. The sample holds about 53,000 clones, around 91% seen once. The input for sequencing was CD4+ or CD8+ T cells sorted from blood, taken in a trial of the OX40 agonist ivuxolimab. The receptors originated from an adult with an advanced solid tumor such as melanoma, head and neck, liver or kidney cancer.

The chain joins TRBV5-6 to TRBJ1-3; D is unclear. V was clipped by 2 bases and J by 2 bases, with 8 bases between them. CDR3 length: 14 residues. Looked up from germline, CDR1 is SGHDT and CDR2 is YYEEEE. The CDR3: CASSLRAPGNTIYF. CDR3 sequence (DNA): TGTGCCAGCAGCTTACGAGCCCCTGGAAACACCATATATTTT.

V is TRBV4-1 and J is TRBJ2-1; 7 bases are a match to TRBD1. Germline V lookup: CDR1 MGHRA, CDR2 YSYEKL. V dropped 4 bases and J dropped 0; count of bases not matched to a gene: 3. The CDR3 is 15 residues long. CDR3 bases: TGCGCCAGCAGCCTAGACAGGGACTCCTACAATGAGCAGTTCTTC. Amino acid sequence: CASSLDRDSYNEQFF.

This sequence joins TRBV6-1 and TRBJ1-1; no firm D call. Germline values: CDR1 MNHNS, CDR2 SASEGT. Trimming took off 1 base at V and 6 bases at J, with 15 bases between the two ends. The CDR3 has 15 amino acids. The CDR3: CASSEVFDGLPEAFF. CDR3 nucleotides: TGTGCCAGCAGTGAAGTCTTCGACGGCTTGCCTGAAGCTTTCTTT.

The chain uses TRBV5-6 and TRBJ2-1; 12 nucleotides match TRBD2. CDR3 length: 15 amino acids. The V segment lost 2 bases and the J segment 4 bases; nucleotides outside the gene matches: 1. Germline V gene data show CDR1 as SGHDT and CDR2 as YYEEEE. The CDR3 DNA reads as TGTGCCAGCAGCTTTGGACTAGCGGGATACAATGAGCAGTTCTTC. It yields the protein CASSFGLAGYNEQFF.

The count of this clone is one. The chain links TRBV4-1 to TRBJ1-3, with D possibly being TRBD1 (6 bases). V was shortened by 2 bases and J by 0 bases, with 17 bases between the two germline ends. The CDR3 is 18 residues long. Germline V lookup: CDR1 MGHRA, CDR2 YSYEKL. CDR3 nucleotides: TGCGCCAGCAGCCAACTCCCGGACAGACGACTCTCTGGAAACACCATATATTTT. Amino acid sequence: CASSQLPDRRLSGNTIYF.

This rearrangement joins TRBV6-5 to TRBJ2-7, with D perhaps matching TRBD1 or TRBD2 (5 bases each). Per germline, CDR1 MNHEY and CDR2 SVGAGI. This CDR3 is 15 amino acids long. Between the trimmed V and J ends, which lost 6 bases and 3 bases, there was a span of 18 bases. The CDR3: CASSPWGGFLYEQYF. In DNA form, the CDR3 reads TGTGCCAGCAGCCCGTGGGGCGGGTTCCTCTACGAGCAGTACTTC.

Here the CDR3 reads CSVTSSGANVLTF. DNA of the CDR3: TGCAGCGTTACAAGCTCTGGGGCCAACGTCCTGACTTTC. The chain couples TRBV29-1 to TRBJ2-6; D ambiguous. Trimming removed 5 bases at V and 0 bases at J, with 5 bases between. CDR1 and CDR2 from the germline V gene are SQVTM and ANQGSEA. The CDR3 has 13 amino acids.

This clone is a singleton in its sample. The chain links TRBV2 to TRBJ1-6, with 8 bases matching TRBD1. This CDR3 spans 13 amino acids. CDR1 and CDR2 from the germline V gene are SNHLY and FYNNEI. V lost 6 bases and J lost 8; bases outside the gene matches: 3. CDR3 sequence reads: CASRATGDSPLHF. In DNA form, the CDR3 reads TGTGCCAGCAGGGCGACAGGGGATTCACCCCTCCACTTT.

Remarks on this clone: Other DNA sequences in this sample translate to the same CDR3. This chain connects TRBV27 to TRBJ1-5; no reliable D call. CDR1 and CDR2 (germline): MNHEY, SMNVEV (reference sequence). Trimming removed 3 bases from V and 7 bases from J, with 7 bases in between. This CDR3 is built from 12 residues. Here the CDR3 DNA reads TGTGCCAGCAGTTTGCTGGGCCAGCCCCAGCATTTT. This encodes CASSLLGQPQHF.

The chain is built from TRBV30 and TRBJ1-5, with D unclear. Germline loops: CDR1 GTSNPN, CDR2 SVGIG (reference sequence). This CDR3 spans 13 amino acids. V shed 2 bases and J shed 6 bases, with 11 bases lying between them. The CDR3 protein is CAWSLVGGQPQHF. The CDR3 nucleotides are TGTGCCTGGAGTCTGGTGGGCGGTCAGCCCCAGCATTTT.

The chain recombines TRBV11-2 with TRBJ2-5, with 7 bases that match TRBD1. Trimming at V came to 6 bases and at J to 5 bases, leaving 15 bases not matched to a gene. This CDR3 has 16 amino acids. Germline-derived CDR1 and CDR2 are SGHAT and FQNNGV. In nucleotides, the CDR3 is TGTGCCAGCAGATCAACCGGGACAGCGACGAAGGAGACCCAGTACTTC. Protein sequence: CASRSTGTATKETQYF.

This clone has just one count. The chain joins TRBV13 to TRBJ2-7; D unclear. The CDR3 sequence is 12 residues long. In germline, CDR1 is PRHDT, CDR2 FYEKMQ (reference sequence). Trimming cost V 5 bases and J 1 base, with 6 bases left between them. The CDR3 coding sequence is TGTGCCAGCAGCCACGAGTCCTACGAGCAGTACTTC. Protein sequence: CASSHESYEQYF.

The chain employs TRBV7-6 and TRBJ2-2, with 7 bases identical to TRBD2. There are 16 residues in the CDR3. V lost 1 base to trimming and J lost 4 bases; unmatched junction nucleotides: 6. Germline V gene data show CDR1 as SGHVS and CDR2 as FNYEAQ. This CDR3 reads CASSLGSLAATGELFF. The DNA of the CDR3 is TGTGCCAGCAGCTTAGGATCCCTAGCGGCCACCGGGGAGCTGTTTTTT.

The chain couples TRBV2 to TRBJ2-5; 8 bases line up with TRBD1. This CDR3 has 14 residues. Germline CDR1 reads SNHLY; CDR2 reads FYNNEI. Trimming took 3 bases from V and 5 from J; bases not matched to a gene: 5. The CDR3 coding sequence is TGTGCCAGCAGTGAGCAGGGGGCCGGGGAGACCCAGTACTTC. Translated, it gives CASSEQGAGETQYF. Supplemented by reference TRBV2 and TRBJ2-5, the full variable domain reads EPEVTQTPSHQVTQMGQEVILRCVPISNHLYFYWYRQILGQKVEFLVSFYNNEISEKSEIFDDQFSVERPDGSNFTLKIRSTKLEDSAMYFCASSEQGAGETQYFGPGTRLLVL.

The chain combines TRBV12-5 with TRBJ2-5; D is tentatively TRBD1 or TRBD2 (6 bases each). V lost 6 bases to trimming and J lost 2 bases, with 22 bases between them. The length of the CDR3 is 17 residues. From germline, CDR1 is LGHNT and CDR2 FRNRAP. For the CDR3, the DNA is TGTGCTAGTGGCCCCGTGGGGGGCCCACCTGAACAAGAGACCCAGTACTTC. Amino acids: CASGPVGGPPEQETQYF. Full variable domain (remainder filled in from reference TRBV12-5 and TRBJ2-5): DARVTQTPRHKVTEMGQEVTMRCQPILGHNTVFWYRQTMMQGLELLAYFRNRAPLDDSGMPKDRFSAEMPDATLATLKIQPSEPRDSAVYFCASGPVGGPPEQETQYFGPGTRLLVL.

The gene calls are TRBV6-5 and TRBJ1-6; D gene unclear. Between the trimmed V and J ends, which lost 0 bases and 4 bases, there was a span of 7 bases. From germline, CDR1 is MNHEY and CDR2 SVGAGI. The CDR3 totals 15 residues. The CDR3 nucleotides are TGTGCCAGCAGTTACTCGACGGTTTATAATTCACCCCTCCACTTT. This sequence encodes CASSYSTVYNSPLHF.

This rearrangement joins TRBV10-3 to TRBJ1-6, with 9 bases identical to TRBD1. The germline CDR1 and CDR2 sequences are ENHRY and SYGVKD. CDR3 length: 14 amino acids. V was pared by 10 bases and J by 5 bases, with 6 bases of the junction left unmatched. CDR3 nucleotides: TGTGCCACTGGGGACAGGGACCATAATTCACCCCTCCACTTT. Translated, it gives CATGDRDHNSPLHF.

This sequence joins TRBV7-2 and TRBJ2-5; weak D call: TRBD2 (7 bases). The V end was cut by 3 bases, the J end by 6 bases, with 14 bases between. This CDR3 comprises 14 residues. The germline CDR1 and CDR2 sequences are SGHTA and FQGNSA. The CDR3: CASSLGGPRQTQYF. CDR3 nucleotide sequence: TGTGCCAGCAGCTTGGGGGGGCCGCGGCAGACCCAGTACTTC. Variable domain in full (rest from reference TRBV7-2 and TRBJ2-5): GAGVSQSPSNKVTEKGKDVELRCDPISGHTALYWYRQSLGQGLEFLIYFQGNSAPDKSGLPSDRFSAERTGGSVSTLTIQRTQQEDSAVYLCASSLGGPRQTQYFGPGTRLLVL.

V usage is TRBV10-2 and J usage is TRBJ1-1; no reliable D call. CDR3 size: 14 residues. Germline V gene data show CDR1 as WSHSY and CDR2 as SAAADI. Trimming cost V 4 bases and J 4 bases, with 13 bases left between them. The CDR3 nucleotides are TGCGCCAGCAGTGTCACGCTTCAAGGCACTGAAGCTTTCTTT. Encoded protein: CASSVTLQGTEAFF.

This clone was observed a few times. This sequence joins TRBV11-2 and TRBJ2-3, with D tentatively TRBD2 (5 bases). The V end was cut by 4 bases, the J end by 2 bases, with 10 bases between. The CDR3 consists of 14 residues. CDR1 and CDR2 (germline): SGHAT, FQNNGV. CDR3 sequence (DNA): TGTGCCAGCAGCTCTGGACTCATCACAGATACGCAGTATTTT. Translating it yields CASSSGLITDTQYF.

The J gene is TRBJ1-2, the V gene TRBV14; weak D call: TRBD1 (6 bases). The CDR3 covers 12 residues. Trimming removed 4 bases from V and 7 bases from J, with 10 bases in between. Per germline, CDR1 SGHDN and CDR2 FVKESK. CDR3 in DNA: TGTGCCAGCAGCCGCACAGGGTTTGGCTACACCTTC. The encoded protein is CASSRTGFGYTF.

The chain has TRBV6-6 and TRBJ1-2; D unresolved. This CDR3 comprises 14 residues. V lost 10 bases and J lost 8, with 23 bases in between. Looked up from germline, CDR1 is MNHNY and CDR2 is SVGAGI (reference sequence). Here the CDR3 reads CATTMEVGEGGYTF. The CDR3 nucleotides read TGTGCCACCACTATGGAAGTCGGGGAGGGCGGCTACACCTTC.

The V and J genes are TRBV19 and TRBJ1-2, with D possibly matching TRBD1 (6 bases). Trimming pared 4 bases from V and 1 base from J, leaving 10 bases between. The CDR3 runs 14 residues. Germline V lookup: CDR1 LNHDA, CDR2 SQIVND (reference sequence). CDR3 coding DNA: TGTGCCAGTAGTAACCAACAGGGTAACTATGGCTACACCTTC. This translates into CASSNQQGNYGYTF.

The chain joins TRBV9 to TRBJ2-3; 11 positions match TRBD2. Germline CDR1 is SGDLS and CDR2 is YYNGEE. Trimming removed 0 bases from V and 8 bases from J; junction bases left unmatched: 2. This CDR3 contains 14 residues. The CDR3 sequence is CASSVDTSGSTQYF. The CDR3 DNA reads TGTGCCAGCAGCGTAGACACTAGCGGGAGTACGCAGTATTTT.